These T cell receptor beta chains were read from a single sample in a study of blood T cell repertoires in COVID-19. Profiled with immunoSEQ multiplex PCR; TCRdb holds only in-frame clones, not every one. Among under 250,000 clones listed, about three quarters were seen once. Sequencing was performed on peripheral blood. The receptor source for this set is a woman in her seventies with acute or convalescent COVID-19. Each CDR3 is given with its conserved first and last residue. The D gene is left open where the match is weak. Some rows have no size entry. The others give once, few or many, or a class for an expanded clone.

TRBV3-1/TRBV3-2	many	TRBD1	TRBJ2-3	15	TGTGCCAGCAGCCCCGGACAGGGGGACACAGATACGCAGTATTTT	CASSPGQGDTDTQYF
TRBV7-2	.	TRBD2	TRBJ2-5	19	TGTGCCAGCAGCTTAGAAGTGGGGCTAGCGGGGGGATGGCAAGAGACCCAGTACTTC	CASSLEVGLAGGWQETQYF
TRBV6-5	.	TRBD1	TRBJ2-1	15	TGTGCCAGCAGTTACGGGCTCAGGGGGCGGAATGAGCAGTTCTTC	CASSYGLRGRNEQFF
TRBV18	.	TRBD1	TRBJ2-5	15	TGTGCCAGCTCACCACCGGGACAGGGGACACAGACCCAGTACTTC	CASSPPGQGTQTQYF
TRBV4-1	once	.	TRBJ2-7	15	TGCGCCAGCAGCCAAGAGGATTGGCAGGGCTACGAGCAGTACTTC	CASSQEDWQGYEQYF
TRBV7-9	.	TRBD1	TRBJ2-7	14	TGTGCCAGCAGCCCGACAGGGGGAGTCTACGAGCAGTACTTC	CASSPTGGVYEQYF
TRBV2	.	.	TRBJ2-2	14	TGTGCCAGCAGTGAGCTCCGGGACACCGGGGAGCTGTTTTTT	CASSELRDTGELFF
TRBV6-1	.	TRBD2	TRBJ2-4	19	TGTGCCAGCAGTGGGACTAGCGGGGCCTCGGTTAGGGCGCCAAACATTCAGTACTTC	CASSGTSGASVRAPNIQYF
TRBV19	once	.	TRBJ2-5	14	TGTGCCAGTAGTTCCGCGAGGGCGGGAGAGACCCAGTACTTC	CASSSARAGETQYF
TRBV6-5	.	.	TRBJ1-6	15	TGTGCCAGCAGAATAGATGGACAATATAATTCACCCCTCCACTTT	CASRIDGQYNSPLHF
TRBV6-5	once	.	TRBJ1-2	15	TGTGCCAGCAGTCCCCTCAGGGGAACCTTTGATGGCTACACCTTC	CASSPLRGTFDGYTF
TRBV10-3	.	TRBD1	TRBJ2-3	13	TGTGCCATCACAGGGGGTGGGGCAGATACGCAGTATTTT	CAITGGGADTQYF
TRBV6-1	.	TRBD2	TRBJ2-1	16	TGTGCCAGCAGTGTGGAGATAGCGGGGGCGGGCAATGAGCAGTTCTTC	CASSVEIAGAGNEQFF
TRBV19	.	TRBD2	TRBJ2-7	16	TGTGCCAGTAGTCCCCGTTCCCTAGCGGGGGAGTACGAGCAGTACTTC	CASSPRSLAGEYEQYF
TRBV18	.	TRBD1	TRBJ1-6	14	TGTGCCAGCTCACCCTGGCAGGGGGGAGAGTCCCTCCACTTT	CASSPWQGGESLHF
TRBV6-6	.	.	TRBJ1-4	14	TGTGCCAGCAGTTCCGAGGGCGGAAATGAAAAACTGTTTTTT	CASSSEGGNEKLFF
TRBV5-6	.	TRBD2	TRBJ2-1	16	TGTGCCAGCAGCTTTTTATCACTAGCGGTCAACAATGAGCAGTTCTTC	CASSFLSLAVNNEQFF
TRBV3-1/TRBV3-2	.	TRBD1	TRBJ1-5	15	TGTGCCAGTAGCCAAGGGGGCGGTAATAATCAGCCCCAGCATTTT	CASSQGGGNNQPQHF
TRBV5-1	.	.	TRBJ1-4	14	TGCGCCAGCAGGTTTCTTGTGACTAATGAAAAACTGTTTTTT	CASRFLVTNEKLFF
TRBV4-1	.	.	TRBJ1-6	17	TGCGCCAGCAGCCAAGGGGAGGGCCCTACAAATAATTCACCCCTCCACTTT	CASSQGEGPTNNSPLHF
TRBV4-3	.	.	TRBJ2-3	16	TGCGCCAGCAGCCTTGGAGGTAGCGGTTCCACAGATACGCAGTATTTT	CASSLGGSGSTDTQYF
TRBV10-3	.	TRBD2	TRBJ2-3	15	TGTGCCATCAGTGAGATGGTCAGGGAGGGTTATACGCAGTATTTT	CAISEMVREGYTQYF
TRBV11-2	.	.	TRBJ1-2	13	TGTGCCAGCAGCTCAGGTGGGGGGTATGGCTACACCTTC	CASSSGGGYGYTF
TRBV7-3	many	.	TRBJ2-3	15	TGTGCCAGCAGCTCCGGACAGTCACCGACGGATACGCAGTATTTT	CASSSGQSPTDTQYF